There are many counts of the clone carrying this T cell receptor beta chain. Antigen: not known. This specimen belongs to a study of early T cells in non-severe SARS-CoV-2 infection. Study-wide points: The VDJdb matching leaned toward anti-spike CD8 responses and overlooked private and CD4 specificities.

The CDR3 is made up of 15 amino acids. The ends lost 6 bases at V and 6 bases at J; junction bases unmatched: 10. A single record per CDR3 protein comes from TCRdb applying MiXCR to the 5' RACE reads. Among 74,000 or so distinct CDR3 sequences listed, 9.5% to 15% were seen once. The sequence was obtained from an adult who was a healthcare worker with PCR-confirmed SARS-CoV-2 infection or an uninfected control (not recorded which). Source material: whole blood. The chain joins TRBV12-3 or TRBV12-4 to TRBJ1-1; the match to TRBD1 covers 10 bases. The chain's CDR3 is CASRGQGQGGAEAFF. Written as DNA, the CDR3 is TGTGCCAGCAGGGGACAGGGGCAGGGAGGGGCTGAAGCTTTCTTT.